A single sample is the source of the 12 T cell receptor beta chains below, sequenced in a study of a mutant IDH1 vaccine in newly diagnosed glioma. The sample's time point: week 35, safety follow-up. Alongside topical imiquimod, each dose of vaccine comprised 300 ug of mutant IDH1 20-mer peptide. The table came from immunoSEQ multiplex PCR; TCRdb's copy has only in-frame clones and leaves some out. This repertoire shows more than 55,000 clones, less than 90% found once; its top ten account for 4% to 5%. These TCRs are of unknown antigen specificity. The source material was PBMCs, sampled from a glioma patient whose treatment included an IDH1 peptide vaccine. These receptors were collected from a man aged 25 to 40 with glioma.

J is TRBJ2-4 and V is TRBV11-2; 13 positions agree with TRBD2. This CDR3 region has 16 residues. V shed 4 bases and J 1 base; nucleotides not matched to a gene: 1. Germline loops: CDR1 SGHAT, CDR2 FQNNGV. CDR3 sequence: CASSWTSGGAKNIQYF. The CDR3, as DNA: TGTGCCAGCAGCTGGACTAGCGGGGGTGCCAAAAACATTCAGTACTTC.

The chain carries TRBV9 and TRBJ1-1; TRBD1 matches at 9 bases. V lost 4 bases to trimming and J lost 6 bases; unmatched junction nucleotides: 7. Germline V gives CDR1 SGDLS, CDR2 YYNGEE. The CDR3 spans 14 residues. CDR3 sequence: CASSSTGGVAEAFF. In DNA form, the CDR3 reads TGTGCCAGCAGCTCGACAGGGGGGGTTGCTGAAGCTTTCTTT. Together with reference TRBV9 and TRBJ1-1, the CDR3 gives the full variable domain: DSGVTQTPKHLITATGQRVTLRCSPRSGDLSVYWYQQSLDQGLQFLIQYYNGEERAKGNILERFSAQQFPDLHSELNLSSLELGDSALYFCASSSTGGVAEAFFGQGTRLTVV.

The genes are TRBV18 and TRBJ2-1, with D uncertain. This CDR3 comprises 13 residues. V dropped 0 bases and J dropped 9 bases, with 9 bases sitting between them. Germline V CDR1 and CDR2: KGHSH, LQKENI. The CDR3 sequence is CASSPPFSAEQFF. The CDR3 DNA reads as TGTGCCAGCTCACCACCCTTCTCGGCTGAGCAGTTCTTC.

This sequence joins TRBV9 and TRBJ2-3; TRBD2 matches 9 bases. V dropped 3 bases and J dropped 2; count of bases not matched to a gene: 4. Germline CDR1 is SGDLS and CDR2 is YYNGEE. The CDR3 sequence is 15 residues long. CDR3 nucleotide sequence: TGTGCCAGCAGCGCAGCGGGGGGCTACACAGATACGCAGTATTTT. This gives the protein CASSAAGGYTDTQYF.

J is TRBJ2-4 and V is TRBV12-1; the D call of TRBD1 is as the table states it, not checked on the DNA. TRBV12-1 is given as a pseudogene. This CDR3 has 17 amino acids. For the CDR3, the DNA is TGTGCCAGCAGCTTTGGGGGCAGGGGGCGAGCCAAAAACATTCAGTACTTC. It is translated as CASSFGGRGRAKNIQYF.

This chain uses TRBV27 with TRBJ2-2; D is unclear. Trimming took off 6 bases at V and 0 bases at J, with 14 bases between the two ends. The CDR3 runs 16 residues. Germline V gene lookup returns CDR1 MNHEY and CDR2 SMNVEV (reference sequence). DNA for the CDR3: TGTGCCAGCAGCGCGGATGGGCTCCCGAACACCGGGGAGCTGTTTTTT. Protein sequence: CASSADGLPNTGELFF.

The chain is built from TRBV19 and TRBJ1-5; 9 bases are a match to TRBD1. Germline CDR1 reads LNHDA; CDR2 reads SQIVND (reference sequence). The trim removed 8 bases at V and 4 bases at J, leaving 3 bases unmatched. The CDR3 consists of 13 residues. The CDR3 reads CASWDRENQPQHF. The DNA of the CDR3 is TGTGCCAGTTGGGACAGGGAAAATCAGCCCCAGCATTTT.

V usage is TRBV11-2 and J usage is TRBJ2-5, with 9 bases fitting TRBD1. CDR3 length equals 16 residues. Losses at the gene ends were 5 bases for V and 1 base for J; bases not matched to a gene: 8. The germline V gene encodes CDR1 SGHAT and CDR2 FQNNGV. CDR3 bases: TGTGCCAGCAGCGCATCGCAACAGGGGGCCCAAGAGACCCAGTACTTC. The encoded protein is CASSASQQGAQETQYF.

The chain recombines TRBV4-1 with TRBJ1-5; D is perhaps TRBD1 (6 bases). The germline gives CDR1 MGHRA, CDR2 YSYEKL. This CDR3 spans 16 amino acids. Trimming cost V 1 base and J 3 bases, with 13 bases left between them. CDR3 DNA sequence: TGCGCCAGCAGCCAAGGGAGGGGGGGGCTCAATCAGCCCCAGCATTTT. Amino acid sequence: CASSQGRGGLNQPQHF.

A remark on this clone: The sample carries other DNA sequences with the same CDR3. The chain combines TRBV10-2 with TRBJ1-2; 8 positions match TRBD1. CDR1 is WSHSY, CDR2 SAAADI, per germline. With V trimmed by 6 bases and J by 5 bases, 5 bases remained unmatched. The CDR3 is 13 amino acids. CDR3 loop: CASSPTGEYGYTF. CDR3 coding DNA: TGCGCCAGCAGCCCGACAGGGGAGTATGGCTACACCTTC.

This chain connects TRBV5-1 to TRBJ1-3; perhaps TRBD2 as D (5 bases). The J call could be wrong; TRBJ2-2 is a better fit for the DNA end. This CDR3 has 17 amino acids. Germline values: CDR1 SGHRS, CDR2 YFSETQ. CDR3 nucleotide sequence: TGCGCCAGCAGCTTGGGGCGCCCCGGAGGTGACACCGGGGAGCTGTTTTTT. It encodes CASSLGRPGGDTGELFF.

V is TRBV5-8 and J is TRBJ2-5; D perhaps matches TRBD2 (5 bases). The CDR3 contains 15 residues. Trimming removed 4 bases from V and 5 bases from J, with 18 bases in between. Germline loops: CDR1 SGHTS, CDR2 YDEGEE. CDR3 in DNA: TGTGCCAGCAGCCCCCAACGGGGAAGCGTGGAGACCCAGTACTTC. Its protein is CASSPQRGSVETQYF.